This T cell receptor (beta chain) is drawn from a study of blood T cell repertoires in COVID-19. Across the whole study: The study drew acute and convalescent COVID-19 samples from the United States, Italy and Spain. In each case, the material was cDNA or gDNA derived from T cells, B-cell-depleted T cells, or PBMCs.

The CDR3 sequence is 18 residues long. Trimming left V 0 bases short and J 0 bases short, with 15 bases between. Per the germline V gene, CDR1 is MNHEY and CDR2 is SVGEGT. Study processing details: For nucleated cells, counts were estimated from reference gene primer amplification. Method: immunoSEQ multiplex PCR; TCRdb's copy keeps in-frame clones and lacks some. V and J calls and clone size are those listed in that table; D and trimming were worked out from the DNA. The table shows just over 90,000 clones, with 85% to 90% occurring only once. The sequence was collected from a human donor with active COVID-19. The donor label of this sample is uncertain. The chain employs TRBV6-2 or TRBV6-3 and TRBJ1-5, with D tentatively TRBD1 (6 bases). Sequenced material: peripheral blood. The CDR3 DNA is TGTGCCAGCAGTTACTCGCGAGGCAGGGGCTATAGCAATCAGCCCCAGCATTTT. The encoded protein is CASSYSRGRGYSNQPQHF.